These 2 T cell receptor beta chains share one sample of origin, sequenced in a study of blood T cell repertoires in COVID-19. Sequenced by immunoSEQ multiplex PCR; TCRdb stores in-frame clones only, minus some. The sample gives over 90,000 clones, roughly 80% of which show up once; nearly 25% is in the top ten. Sequencing was carried out using peripheral blood. All receptors derive from a man at least 80 years old with active or convalescent COVID-19.

This clone came up once. V is TRBV2 and J is TRBJ2-7; maybe TRBD2 (6 bases). CDR3 length: 16 amino acids. Germline loops: CDR1 SNHLY, CDR2 FYNNEI. Trimming removed 7 bases from V and 0 bases from J, with 19 bases in between. In nucleotides, the CDR3 is TGTGCCAGCACCCCCGACGTGGGACTGCGCTCCTACGAGCAGTACTTC. Translated, it gives CASTPDVGLRSYEQYF.

This clone appeared a few times. The V and J genes are TRBV5-4 and TRBJ1-1; D perhaps matches TRBD1 (6 bases). The V and J ends lost 1 base and 1 base respectively, with 14 bases between them. Per germline, CDR1 SGHNT and CDR2 YYREEE (reference sequence). CDR3 length: 16 residues. The CDR3, as DNA: TGTGCCAGCAGCTTGATACAGGGTAGAAGGAACACTGAAGCTTTCTTT. This gives the protein CASSLIQGRRNTEAFF. Supplemented by reference TRBV5-4 and TRBJ1-1, the full variable domain reads ETGVTQSPTHLIKTRGQQVTLRCSSQSGHNTVSWYQQALGQGPQFIFQYYREEENGRGNFPPRFSGLQFPNYSSELNVNALELDDSALYLCASSLIQGRRNTEAFFGQGTRLTVV.